This TCR beta chain was profiled in a study of T cell responses to AZD1222 COVID-19 vaccine (dated by TCRdb to the early 2020s). Background for the entire study: A total of under 250 trial participants underwent TCR sequencing, of whom about 210 had received two doses of AZD1222 and about 26 had received two doses of the MenACWY control vaccine. Trial participants were enrolled into age subgroups of 18-55, 56-69 and 70-plus years, which contained about 160, 30 and 59 TCR-sequenced participants, respectively.

The paper as a whole reports these results and caveats: The 56-69-year group was small, and its depth increase did not reach significance, likely because of low power. Conclusions about previously exposed vaccinees are limited because only six or seven AZD1222 recipients were SARS-CoV-2 seropositive at baseline. CD4 TCRs associated with the vaccine covered the entire spike protein, and the dominant responses were in regions 160-218 and 743-854. Participants were mostly white British and included more females than males, and it was suggested by the authors that clonal diversity may have been underestimated. Reportedly, almost half of the unique spike-specific TCRs recognized epitopes lying outside the regions that are mutated in the B.1.351 and B.1.1.7 variants. Spike-specific TCR breadth and depth rose significantly after two AZD1222 doses compared with day 0 and with MenACWY recipients. No day 14 peak-response samples were available, so repertoires were characterized only after the peak T cell response.

What this sample's time point label stands for: about 28 days (+/-7) after the second vaccine dose. AZD1222 recipients with second doses at about 4 weeks or about 12 weeks were pooled, because spike-specific TCR depth and breadth did not differ between schedules. Vaccinee samples came from UK trials COV001 and COV002, including a single-blind randomized controlled phase 2/3 trial of AZD1222 (ChAdOx1 nCoV-19) in healthy adults. For TCRbeta chain sequencing, PBMC samples from trial participants were taken at day 0 and at day 28 after the second dose. The CDR3 regions of human TCRbeta chains were analyzed by immunosequencing. Concerning the study's data processing: TCRs in the repertoires were compared against a reference library of SARS-CoV-2-specific TCRs that had been generated with the MIRA antigen-specificity platform. Breadth meant the fraction of unique TCRs that were SARS-CoV-2-associated, whereas depth meant the fraction of total T cells that were SARS-CoV-2-associated. Using the MIRA data, each spike-specific TCR was mapped to the spike region that the TCR reacts to and placed in a CD4 or CD8 class. Log10-transformed breadth and depth values were compared by one-way ANOVA with Sidak's multiple comparisons tests. Held by TCRdb, this immuneACCESS table contains in-frame sequences only and omits some clones. Under half of the omission traces to an unresolved V gene where checked; the cause of the rest is unknown. D and trimming were read from the DNA, whereas the V and J calls and clone size are those reported in that table. This sample is represented by 250,000 to 300,000 clones; 90% to 95% of them were singletons. 0.55% of the sample belongs to the ten largest clones.

The CDR3 has 13 amino acids, counting the end cysteine and phenylalanine. Left in the record is the CDR3 DNA by itself, 39 bases read in frame from the first base. Based on the germline V gene, the CDR1 and CDR2 sequences are SGHRS and YFSETQ. V is shortened by 0 bases, J by 8 bases, and the region joining them spans 11 bases. Concerning this clone: Its antigen is currently not known. Base qualities were left out, and no much larger clone turns up one base away.

The TCR originated in an adult who received the AZD1222 COVID-19 vaccine. The material was peripheral blood, obtained 28 days after the second AZD1222 dose. The rearranged chain carries TRBV5-1 and TRBJ1-1, and perhaps TRBD1 as D gene, on 5 matching bases. This receptor has the CDR3 CASSLEGSREAFF. The sequence in DNA is TGCGCCAGCAGCTTGGAGGGGAGCCGGGAAGCTTTCTTT. Reference TRBV5-1 and TRBJ1-1 proteins supply the regions before and after the CDR3; the full variable domain is: KAGVTQTPRYLIKTRGQQVTLSCSPISGHRSVSWYQQTPGQGLQFLFEYFSETQRNKGNFPGRFSGRQFSNSRSEMNVSTLELGDSALYLCASSLEGSREAFFGQGTRLTVV.